The next 15 T cell receptor beta chains were all read from a single sample in a study of blood T cell repertoires in COVID-19. Data came from immunoSEQ multiplex PCR; TCRdb stores just in-frame clones and leaves some out. The sample records over 150,000 clones, more than 85% being singletons. Sequencing was done on a sample of PBMCs or T cells enriched from blood (not recorded which). The receptor source for this set is a woman in her forties or fifties who had recovered from COVID-19.

V and J are TRBV5-1 and TRBJ2-1; TRBD2 matches 8 bases. The CDR3 spans 16 residues. Germline V lookup: CDR1 SGHRS, CDR2 YFSETQ. V lost 3 bases and J lost 2; bases outside the gene matches: 7. In DNA, the CDR3 is TGCGCCAGCAGCTCCCCCAGCGGGAGAACCTACAATGAGCAGTTCTTC. Its translation: CASSSPSGRTYNEQFF.

This sequence joins TRBV19 and TRBJ2-1; D is possibly TRBD2 (6 bases). There are 13 residues in the CDR3. V was shortened by 5 bases and J by 3 bases, with 8 bases between the two germline ends. Per the germline V gene, CDR1 is LNHDA and CDR2 is SQIVND (reference sequence). The CDR3: CASSVAVYNEQFF. DNA of the CDR3: TGTGCCAGTAGTGTAGCGGTCTACAATGAGCAGTTCTTC.

A few counts support this clone. The chain is built from TRBV29-1 and TRBJ2-1; weak D call: TRBD2 (6 bases). V was trimmed by 1 base and J by 6 bases, leaving 16 bases between them. This CDR3 is 15 amino acids long. CDR1 and CDR2 (germline): SQVTM, ANQGSEA. The CDR3, as DNA: TGCAGCGTTGAAGTTGGGGACTCTGGCGGCAATGAGCAGTTCTTC. Amino acids: CSVEVGDSGGNEQFF.

The J gene is TRBJ2-7, the V gene TRBV11-2; 10 positions match TRBD1. This CDR3 spans 15 amino acids. Germline assignment: CDR1 SGHAT and CDR2 FQNNGV. The V gene end was trimmed by 3 bases and the J gene end by 0 bases; junction bases not matched to a gene: 2. In nucleotides, the CDR3 is TGTGCCAGCAGCTTGGGACAGGGGAGCTCCTACGAGCAGTACTTC. Its translation is CASSLGQGSSYEQYF.

As regards this clone: One end of the junction is discordant with germline, which a read error may explain. This chain connects TRBV10-2 to TRBJ1-1, with D hard to call. This CDR3 contains 11 residues. Germline V gene lookup returns CDR1 WSHSY and CDR2 SAAADI. CDR3 region: CASSENTEAFF. The CDR3 DNA is TGCGCCAGCAGTGAAAACACAGAAGCTTTCTTT.

This sequence joins TRBV20-1 and TRBJ1-5; D is undetermined. Germline V gene lookup returns CDR1 DFQATT and CDR2 SNEGSKA (reference sequence). The CDR3 consists of 11 residues. Trimming removed 5 bases from V and 5 bases from J, with 7 bases in between. The CDR3 DNA is TGCAGTGCTGGAGGAGATCAGCCCCAGCATTTT. Amino acids: CSAGGDQPQHF.

The chain is built from TRBV6-5 and TRBJ1-6; possible D gene TRBD1, 6 bases. V was pared by 6 bases and J by 10 bases, with 16 bases between. Germline lookup yields CDR1 MNHEY and CDR2 SVGAGI. The CDR3 covers 14 residues. The CDR3 here is CASSTLRQDSPLHF. The DNA of the CDR3 is TGTGCCAGCAGCACCCTCCGACAGGACTCACCCCTCCACTTT.

The chain links TRBV4-2 to TRBJ2-2, with 13 positions matching TRBD2. The CDR3 is made up of 17 amino acids. The germline gives CDR1 LGHNA, CDR2 YNFKEQ. V gave up 4 bases and J gave up 7 bases; unmatched junction bases: 9. This chain's CDR3 is CASSPRTSGSFIGELFF. CDR3 coding DNA: TGTGCCAGCAGCCCCCGGACTAGCGGGAGCTTCATCGGGGAGCTGTTTTTT.

The chain links TRBV7-6 to TRBJ2-7; 7 positions agree with TRBD2. Germline loops: CDR1 SGHVS, CDR2 FNYEAQ. The CDR3 covers 14 residues. J was trimmed by 3 bases and V by 0 bases; bases with no gene match: 2. The CDR3 spells CASSLASGYYEQYF. In nucleotides, the CDR3 is TGTGCCAGCAGCTTAGCTAGCGGGTACTACGAGCAGTACTTC.

The gene calls are TRBV24-1 and TRBJ2-7; the match to TRBD2 covers 10 bases. Looked up from germline, CDR1 is KGHDR and CDR2 is SFDVKD. The CDR3 sequence is 18 residues long. V lost 1 base, J lost 5 bases, and 13 bases stayed unmatched. In DNA, the CDR3 is TGTGCCACCAGTGATTTTCCCCGGTATAGCGGGGGGACGGACGAGCAGTACTTC. It translates to CATSDFPRYSGGTDEQYF.

V is TRBV20-1 and J is TRBJ2-7; tentatively, D is TRBD2 (6 bases). Germline V gene data show CDR1 as DFQATT and CDR2 as SNEGSKA (reference sequence). The CDR3 consists of 16 residues. The germline V and J ends were trimmed by 3 bases and 1 base, with 19 bases remaining between them. The CDR3 is CSASSSGRLPSYEQYF. CDR3 nucleotide sequence: TGCAGTGCTAGTTCCAGCGGGCGCCTACCTTCCTACGAGCAGTACTTC.

The chain couples TRBV5-1 to TRBJ2-1, with D possibly matching TRBD1 (6 bases). Between the trimmed V and J ends, which lost 0 bases and 4 bases, there was a span of 11 bases. The CDR3 is 15 amino acids. Germline V gives CDR1 SGHRS, CDR2 YFSETQ. This chain's CDR3 is CASSLGTDPYNEQFF. The CDR3 coding sequence is TGCGCCAGCAGCTTGGGGACAGATCCATACAATGAGCAGTTCTTC.

The chain recombines TRBV9 with TRBJ1-2; D remains unclear. Germline CDR1 and CDR2: SGDLS and YYNGEE. The CDR3 has 14 residues. Trimming took 4 bases from V and 4 from J, leaving 14 bases between them. The chain's CDR3 is CASSPSREGYGYTF. CDR3 in DNA: TGTGCCAGCAGCCCGAGCCGGGAGGGCTATGGCTACACCTTC.

The chain links TRBV5-4 to TRBJ2-1; 7 bases line up with TRBD2. Looked up from germline, CDR1 is SGHNT and CDR2 is YYREEE (reference sequence). CDR3 length: 15 residues. With V trimmed by 2 bases and J by 6 bases, 8 bases remained unmatched. CDR3 bases: TGTGCCAGCAGCTTAGGTGGGAGGGCCCTCAATGAGCAGTTCTTC. Translating it yields CASSLGGRALNEQFF. The full variable domain, completed using reference TRBV5-4 and TRBJ2-1, is ETGVTQSPTHLIKTRGQQVTLRCSSQSGHNTVSWYQQALGQGPQFIFQYYREEENGRGNFPPRFSGLQFPNYSSELNVNALELDDSALYLCASSLGGRALNEQFFGPGTRLTVL.

The J gene is TRBJ1-6, the V gene TRBV30, with 9 nucleotides matching TRBD1. The length of the CDR3 is 14 residues. The V gene's germline CDR1 is GTSNPN and CDR2 SVGIG (reference sequence). V lost 8 bases to trimming and J lost 6 bases; unmatched junction nucleotides: 8. The CDR3 protein is CARQGDTANSPLHF. In DNA form, the CDR3 reads TGTGCCAGACAGGGGGACACGGCTAATTCACCCCTCCACTTT.